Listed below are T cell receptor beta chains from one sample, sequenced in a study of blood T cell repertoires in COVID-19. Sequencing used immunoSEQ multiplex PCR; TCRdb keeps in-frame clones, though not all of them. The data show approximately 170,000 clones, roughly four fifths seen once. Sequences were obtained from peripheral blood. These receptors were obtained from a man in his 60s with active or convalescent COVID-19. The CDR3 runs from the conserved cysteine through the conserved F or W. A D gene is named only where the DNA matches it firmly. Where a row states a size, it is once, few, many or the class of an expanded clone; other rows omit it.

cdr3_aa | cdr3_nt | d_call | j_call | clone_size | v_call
CASRGDSPRWGYTF | TGTGCCAGCAGGGGGGACAGCCCCCGATGGGGCTACACCTTC | TRBD1 | TRBJ1-2 | NA | TRBV27
CASSPQGLGTDTQYF | TGTGCCAGCAGCCCCCAGGGGCTGGGAACAGATACGCAGTATTTT | NA | TRBJ2-3 | NA | TRBV6-5
CASSPRPGQGPSNYGYTF | TGTGCCAGCAGCCCCCGCCCGGGACAGGGGCCCTCTAACTATGGCTACACCTTC | TRBD1 | TRBJ1-2 | once | TRBV11-2
CASSLLIQGQGYTF | TGCGCCAGCAGCTTATTGATTCAGGGGCAAGGCTACACCTTC | NA | TRBJ1-2 | NA | TRBV5-1
CASSEGMNTEAFF | TGTGCCAGCAGTGAGGGCATGAACACTGAAGCTTTCTTT | NA | TRBJ1-1 | NA | TRBV6-4
CASNGVGRRNEQFF | TGTGCCAGTAACGGGGTCGGGAGACGGAATGAGCAGTTCTTC | NA | TRBJ2-1 | NA | TRBV21-1
CASSHLPMRPSGGVTDTQYF | TGTGCCAGCAGCCACCTTCCCATGAGACCTAGCGGGGGGGTAACAGATACGCAGTATTTT | TRBD2 | TRBJ2-3 | few | TRBV6-6
CATSRVVSASWQFF | TGTGCCACCAGCAGAGTCGTATCTGCTAGCTGGCAGTTCTTC | NA | TRBJ2-1 | NA | TRBV15
CTSSQARTGQDRVTYGYTF | TGCACCAGCAGCCAAGCCCGGACAGGCCAAGACCGAGTAACCTATGGCTACACCTTC | NA | TRBJ1-2 | NA | TRBV1
CASSLDRRGGEKLFF | TGTGCCAGCAGCTTGGATCGTAGGGGAGGTGAAAAACTGTTTTTT | NA | TRBJ1-4 | NA | TRBV5-6
CASSMGTGLGTGELFF | TGCGCCAGCAGCATGGGAACAGGGTTGGGCACCGGGGAGCTGTTTTTT | NA | TRBJ2-2 | NA | TRBV5-1
CASSTPDRAQQYF | TGTGCCAGCAGCACCCCGGACAGGGCCCAGCAGTACTTC | TRBD1 | TRBJ2-7 | NA | TRBV7-9
CASSSQGYTEAFF | TGTGCCAGTAGCTCACAGGGCTACACTGAAGCTTTCTTT | NA | TRBJ1-1 | few | TRBV19
CASSDSSYEQYF | TGTGCCAGCAGCGATAGCTCCTACGAGCAGTACTTC | NA | TRBJ2-7 | NA | TRBV4-2
CASTRQGSGNTIYF | TGTGCCAGCACTCGACAGGGGTCGGGAAACACCATATATTTT | TRBD1 | TRBJ1-3 | NA | TRBV6-5
CASSLVTAAAYGYTF | TGTGCCAGCAGCTTGGTAACAGCAGCTGCCTATGGCTACACCTTC | NA | TRBJ1-2 | NA | TRBV5-4
CASSLLGLAGSYNEQFF | TGTGCCAGCAGTTTATTGGGACTAGCGGGGAGCTACAATGAGCAGTTCTTC | TRBD2 | TRBJ2-1 | once | TRBV28
CASSWGPGTGSSYNSPLHF | TGCGCCAGCAGCTGGGGCCCCGGGACAGGGAGCTCCTATAATTCACCCCTCCACTTT | TRBD1 | TRBJ1-6 | NA | TRBV5-1
CASSEGQGARGYTF | TGTGCCAGCAGTGAGGGACAGGGGGCGCGAGGCTACACCTTC | TRBD1 | TRBJ1-2 | NA | TRBV25-1
CASRGLAGGNGELFF | TGTGCCAGCAGGGGACTAGCGGGGGGTAATGGGGAGCTGTTTTTT | TRBD2 | TRBJ2-2 | NA | TRBV28
CASSLTTGEYTEAFF | TGTGCCAGCAGCTTAACGACAGGGGAGTACACTGAAGCTTTCTTT | TRBD1 | TRBJ1-1 | NA | TRBV7-8
CAISETSGRVYEQYF | TGTGCCATCAGTGAGACTAGCGGGAGGGTCTACGAGCAGTACTTC | TRBD2 | TRBJ2-7 | NA | TRBV10-3
CASSFKFPSGRAKDTQYF | TGTGCCAGCAGCTTCAAATTTCCTAGCGGGAGGGCCAAAGATACGCAGTATTTT | TRBD2 | TRBJ2-3 | NA | TRBV13
CATLGENSYEQYF | TGTGCCACCCTCGGGGAGAACTCCTACGAGCAGTACTTC | NA | TRBJ2-7 | NA | TRBV6-5
CASRPRLNTEAFF | TGTGCCAGCCGTCCCCGACTTAACACTGAAGCTTTCTTT | NA | TRBJ1-1 | NA | TRBV12-3/TRBV12-4
CASSLAVAGKADTQYF | TGCGCCAGCAGCTTGGCTGTAGCGGGAAAGGCAGATACGCAGTATTTT | TRBD2 | TRBJ2-3 | NA | TRBV5-1
CATSDLGSGNIQYF | TGTGCCACCAGTGATTTGGGTAGCGGAAACATTCAGTACTTC | NA | TRBJ2-4 | once | TRBV24-1
CASSDSGGAPTGELFF | TGTGCCAGCAGTGACTCAGGGGGCGCACCCACCGGGGAGCTGTTTTTT | TRBD1 | TRBJ2-2 | NA | TRBV6-4
CTSSPLRQVKRGEKLFF | TGCACCAGCAGCCCCTTGAGACAGGTCAAAAGGGGTGAAAAACTGTTTTTT | NA | TRBJ1-4 | NA | TRBV1
CASSEGTGDFHYGYTF | TGTGCCAGCAGTGAAGGGACAGGCGACTTCCACTATGGCTACACCTTC | TRBD1 | TRBJ1-2 | few | TRBV2
CASSAGQGGFYEQYF | TGCGCCAGCAGCGCCGGACAGGGAGGGTTCTACGAGCAGTACTTC | NA | TRBJ2-7 | NA | TRBV5-1
CASSQGLGYGYTF | TGTGCCAGTTCGCAGGGGCTGGGCTATGGCTACACCTTC | NA | TRBJ1-2 | NA | TRBV19
CSASGGGDRHF | TGCAGTGCTAGCGGAGGGGGCGACCGGCACTTC | NA | TRBJ2-7 | once | TRBV20-1
CATSRSRVAEQYF | TGTGCCACCAGCAGGTCTAGAGTGGCCGAGCAGTACTTC | NA | TRBJ2-7 | NA | TRBV15
CASSGQGAYEQYF | TGCGCCAGCAGCGGACAGGGGGCCTACGAGCAGTACTTC | TRBD1 | TRBJ2-7 | once | TRBV5-1
CASSGGQGSTDTQYF | TGTGCCAGCAGTGGAGGACAGGGGAGCACAGATACGCAGTATTTT | TRBD1 | TRBJ2-3 | few | TRBV2
CASSSPGGGNEKLFF | TGTGCCAGCAGCTCCCCAGGGGGTGGGAATGAAAAACTGTTTTTT | TRBD1 | TRBJ1-4 | NA | TRBV7-9
CASSRTGTVYF | TGTGCCAGCAGTCGAACCGGGACAGTATATTTT | TRBD1 | TRBJ1-3 | NA | TRBV25-1
CASSGFGRGTNEKLFF | TGCGCCAGCAGTGGGTTCGGTAGGGGAACTAATGAAAAACTGTTTTTT | NA | TRBJ1-4 | NA | TRBV10-2